This TCR beta chain was found in a study of blood T cell repertoires in COVID-19. Assay used: immunoSEQ multiplex PCR; TCRdb lists only in-frame clones, some missing. Of approximately 300,000 clones detected, under 90% appear once; the ten largest clones hold about 4.1%. The CDR3 totals 16 residues. The junction had 16 bases not matched to a gene; V was cut back by 5 bases and J by 5 bases. Germline V gene data show CDR1 as SGHKS and CDR2 as YYEKEE (reference sequence). The sequence was collected from a man aged 25 to 45 who had recovered from COVID-19. V and J are TRBV5-5 and TRBJ2-7; the match to TRBD2 covers 7 bases. The sample was PBMCs or T cells enriched from blood (not recorded which). CDR3 nucleotides: TGTGCCAGCAGGCCCATGAGTATAGGGAGGGGCCACGAGCAGTACTTC. Amino acid sequence: CASRPMSIGRGHEQYF.